This TCR beta chain was found in a study of T cell responses to AZD1222 COVID-19 vaccine. For the study at large: Second-dose timings of about 4 or about 12 weeks were pooled.

Libraries were prepared by immunoSEQ multiplex PCR; TCRdb keeps only in-frame clonotypes and omits some of them. The sample lists over 85,000 clones, approximately 86% occurring once. Points on this clone: Its antigen remains unknown. The same CDR3 also results from other DNA sequences found in this sample.

The germline V gene encodes CDR1 LGHNA and CDR2 YSLEER. V trimming: 0 bases; J trimming: 0 bases; junction bases outside the gene matches: 6. The CDR3 contains 19 residues. Study-wide results and caveats: The donor cohort was predominantly white British with a female majority, and clonal diversity may have been underestimated. Baseline seropositivity occurred in only a handful of AZD1222 recipients. Reportedly, nearly half the spike-specific TCRs target unmutated variant regions.

This chain links TRBV4-3 with TRBJ2-1, with TRBD2 matching over 12 bases. The clonotype was recovered from an adult in good health. This sample comprised peripheral blood, obtained on day 0 of AZD1222 vaccination. The CDR3 DNA sequence: TGCGCCAGCAGCCAAGAGACTAGCGGGAGAGGTAGCTCCTACAATGAGCAGTTCTTC. Amino acids: CASSQETSGRGSSYNEQFF.